This is a list of T cell receptor beta chains from one sample in a study of shared clonotypes between healthy human individuals. Assay: immunoSEQ multiplex PCR; the TCRdb copy retains only in-frame clones and omits some. The table includes about 820,000 clones, more than 85% detected once. Sequencing used naive CD8+ T cells sorted from blood. These receptors all come from a man aged 25-40 years in good health. The CDR3 runs from the conserved cysteine through the conserved F or W. A D gene is named only where the DNA matches it firmly. Size is omitted from some rows. Given values are once, few, many or a class for expanded clones.

-	TRBV7-9	TRBJ2-3	-	CASSLSPSYTDTQYF	TGTGCCAGCAGCTTAAGTCCTAGCTACACAGATACGCAGTATTTT
-	TRBV29-1	TRBJ1-2	TRBD1	CSVSDRASYGYTF	TGCAGCGTCTCGGACAGGGCTTCCTATGGCTACACCTTC
-	TRBV4-3	TRBJ1-5	-	CASSQLNDQPQHF	TGCGCCAGCAGCCAACTCAATGATCAGCCCCAGCATTTT
-	TRBV6-5	TRBJ1-5	TRBD1	CASSLGQGGNQPQHF	TGTGCCAGCAGCCTGGGACAGGGTGGCAATCAGCCCCAGCATTTT
-	TRBV28	TRBJ1-4	-	CASSGGGTNEKLFF	TGTGCCAGCAGTGGGGGAGGGACTAATGAAAAACTGTTTTTT
-	TRBV7-9	TRBJ2-1	-	CASSSNPKGGYNEQFF	TGTGCCAGCAGCTCCAACCCGAAGGGGGGATACAATGAGCAGTTCTTC
-	TRBV10-3	TRBJ2-7	-	CAISLFMALEQYF	TGTGCCATCAGCCTATTCATGGCCCTCGAGCAGTACTTC
once	TRBV5-1	TRBJ2-7	TRBD1	CASSLIQGASEQYF	TGCGCCAGCAGCTTGATACAGGGGGCGTCCGAGCAGTACTTC
-	TRBV7-9	TRBJ1-2	TRBD1	CASSFTGGRSGKANYGYTF	TGTGCCAGCAGCTTCACAGGGGGCAGGTCTGGAAAAGCTAACTATGGCTACACCTTC
-	TRBV7-2	TRBJ1-1	TRBD1	CASSLNGAPTGSTEAFF	TGTGCCAGCAGCTTAAATGGGGCCCCGACAGGGTCCACTGAAGCTTTCTTT
-	TRBV10-3	TRBJ2-3	-	CAISEGADTQYF	TGTGCCATCAGCGAAGGGGCAGATACGCAGTATTTT
few	TRBV7-9	TRBJ1-4	-	CASRDTASATNEKLFF	TGTGCCAGCAGGGATACAGCCTCTGCAACTAATGAAAAACTGTTTTTT
-	TRBV5-5	TRBJ2-1	-	CASTVGTRSGEQFF	TGTGCCAGCACCGTGGGGACTCGGTCTGGTGAGCAGTTCTTC
-	TRBV25-1	TRBJ2-1	-	CASILGYEQFF	TGTGCCAGCATATTGGGTTATGAGCAGTTCTTC
once	TRBV11-1	TRBJ2-1	TRBD2	CASSLADGRSYNEQFF	TGTGCCAGCAGCTTAGCTGACGGGAGGTCCTACAATGAGCAGTTCTTC
-	TRBV4-3	TRBJ2-7	-	CASSLGSEQYF	TGCGCCAGCAGCCTCGGGAGCGAGCAGTACTTC
-	TRBV19	TRBJ2-7	TRBD2	CASSSRTSLNPYEQYF	TGTGCCAGTAGTTCTCGGACTAGTTTGAACCCCTACGAGCAGTACTTC
-	TRBV9	TRBJ1-5	-	CASSGGGGGNQPQHF	TGTGCCAGCAGCGGCGGGGGGGGTGGAAATCAGCCCCAGCATTTT
-	TRBV29-1	TRBJ1-2	-	CSVGNFDRNGYTF	TGCAGCGTTGGTAACTTCGACAGGAACGGCTACACCTTC
-	TRBV21-1	TRBJ1-3	-	CASSKFERFSGNTIYF	TGTGCCAGCAGCAAGTTCGAACGCTTCTCTGGAAACACCATATATTTT
-	TRBV5-4	TRBJ2-1	TRBD1	CASSSPGQGSNEQFF	TGTGCCAGCAGCTCGCCGGGACAGGGGAGCAATGAGCAGTTCTTC
-	TRBV6-5	TRBJ2-7	-	CASSYKRGGTSYEQYF	TGTGCCAGCAGTTACAAGAGAGGGGGGACCTCCTACGAGCAGTACTTC
-	TRBV12-5	TRBJ2-5	TRBD2	CASGLSGMGVAETQYF	TGTGCTAGTGGTCTTAGCGGGATGGGGGTAGCAGAGACCCAGTACTTC
-	TRBV7-9	TRBJ1-1	-	CASSLGQLEAFF	TGTGCCAGCAGCTTAGGGCAGTTAGAGGCTTTCTTT
-	TRBV7-6	TRBJ1-1	-	CASSQQGVNTEAFF	TGTGCCAGCAGCCAACAGGGAGTGAACACTGAAGCTTTCTTT
-	TRBV10-1	TRBJ2-2	TRBD2	CASSRLAGSTGELFF	TGCGCCAGCAGCCGACTAGCGGGAAGTACCGGGGAGCTGTTTTTT
-	TRBV4-3	TRBJ2-1	TRBD2	CASSQDSSGGYNEQFF	TGCGCCAGCAGCCAAGATTCTAGCGGGGGCTACAATGAGCAGTTCTTC
-	TRBV7-6	TRBJ2-7	-	CASSPEGYEQYF	TGTGCCAGCAGCCCAGAGGGTTACGAGCAGTACTTC
-	TRBV7-3	TRBJ2-1	TRBD2	CASSLGTSTEQFF	TGTGCCAGCAGCTTAGGGACTAGCACTGAGCAGTTCTTC
-	TRBV10-2	TRBJ2-4	-	CASSSGLAKNIQYF	TGCGCCAGCAGTTCCGGACTGGCCAAAAACATTCAGTACTTC
-	TRBV29-1	TRBJ1-2	-	CSVGSRMGGYTF	TGCAGCGTTGGGTCCCGGATGGGTGGCTACACCTTC
-	TRBV25-1	TRBJ2-3	-	CASSERTGVADTQYF	TGTGCCAGCAGTGAGCGAACGGGAGTGGCAGATACGCAGTATTTT
-	TRBV7-6	TRBJ1-2	-	CASSLARGGSEGYTF	TGTGCCAGCAGCTTAGCGAGGGGGGGCTCGGAAGGCTACACCTTC
-	TRBV7-8	TRBJ2-7	-	CASSSGGISYEQYF	TGTGCCAGCAGCTCAGGCGGGATCAGCTACGAGCAGTACTTC
-	TRBV5-3	TRBJ2-2	TRBD1	CARSTRQGETGELFF	TGTGCCAGAAGCACAAGACAGGGTGAGACCGGGGAGCTGTTTTTT
once	TRBV7-8	TRBJ1-2	-	CASSLITGNLAGYTF	TGTGCCAGCAGCTTAATAACAGGGAACTTGGCTGGCTACACCTTC
-	TRBV18	TRBJ2-7	-	CASSPRTTTTTYEQYF	TGTGCCAGCTCACCAAGGACCACAACTACTACCTACGAGCAGTACTTC
-	TRBV19	TRBJ2-3	TRBD1	CASKVWGQSEGDTQYF	TGTGCCAGTAAAGTGTGGGGACAGTCCGAAGGGGATACGCAGTATTTT
once	TRBV11-2	TRBJ2-3	-	CASGLSSASTDTQYF	TGTGCCAGCGGGCTGTCTAGCGCATCCACAGATACGCAGTATTTT